This TCR beta chain emerged from a study of blood T cell repertoires in COVID-19. The CDR3 spans 15 residues. Germline V gene data show CDR1 as LGHDT and CDR2 as YNNKEL (reference sequence). V shed 0 bases and J 2 bases; nucleotides not matched to a gene: 4. Assay: immunoSEQ multiplex PCR; the TCRdb copy retains only in-frame clones and omits some. The sample has 290,000 or so clones, 75% to 95% seen once. In terms of age and location, participants ranged from roughly 18 to 100 years and lived in about 25 US areas. Two negative PCRs, clearance, or symptom resolution characterized the recovered Cohort 3 donors.

This sequence originates from a woman under 40 who had recovered from COVID-19. Sample: PBMCs or T cells enriched from blood (not recorded which). This rearrangement joins TRBV3-1 (or the pseudogene TRBV3-2) to TRBJ2-7, with 7 bases aligning to TRBD2. Here the CDR3 reads CASSQDSGFPYEQYF. Here the CDR3 DNA reads TGTGCCAGCAGCCAAGATAGCGGGTTTCCCTACGAGCAGTACTTC.